This TCR beta chain emerged from a study of blood T cell repertoires in COVID-19 (dated by TCRdb to about 2020). At the level of the whole study: Collaborator samples came from the United States, Italy and Spain and covered acute and convalescent phases of COVID-19. The material from the prospective study consisted of cDNA or gDNA derived from T cells, B-cell-depleted T cells, or PBMCs. Deeply sampled blood TCRbeta repertoires from subjects exposed to, actively infected with, or recovered from COVID-19 were included in the dataset. The repertoires were released in a freely available public database meant as a resource for research on the immune response to SARS-CoV-2. The samples were drawn from two sources: the first 160 participants of the ongoing ImmuneRACE study, and 1,200 or so subjects contributed by 6 global collaborators. Nearly every sample came with metadata listing a de-identified subject ID, COVID-19 status, age in years and sex. Where available, HLA class I and class II types were obtained from metadata supplied by the sample provider rather than from assay-based typing.

The germline V gene sets CDR1 to SNHLY and CDR2 to FYNNEI. The CDR3 sequence holds 13 residues, the cysteine and phenylalanine included. Of the read, only the CDR3 DNA is kept; its 39 bases are in frame from base 1. V loses 8 bases, J loses 4 bases, and the germline ends lie 12 bases apart. In the prospective study, participants were about 18 to 95 years old, resided in 25 or so geographic areas of the United States, and were enrolled through a virtual design. In the prospective study, participants were assigned to cohorts based on the clinical history participants reported in a screening survey and a study questionnaire. Exposed participants were defined as having been in contact with someone with a PCR-confirmed or clinician-diagnosed COVID-19 case within 2 weeks of study entry. In the prospective study, mobile phlebotomists collected whole blood, serum and a nasopharyngeal or oropharyngeal swab from each participant. Over a roughly two-month period, participants in the prospective study had the option of providing additional blood draws and questionnaires. Prospective study blood samples were shipped either frozen or at room temperature before DNA extraction.

What the research found in general, with its limitations: The amount of clinical and demographic metadata varied by source and participant and was provided uncurated.

TCRbeta CDR3 regions were amplified from genomic DNA by means of the immunoSEQ Assay, a bias-controlled multiplex PCR. The source study handled its data this way. The number of nucleated cells in each sample was estimated from the amplification of reference gene primers within the assay. Sequence reads were collapsed and filtered to measure the absolute abundance of every unique TCRbeta CDR3 rearrangement. For each sample, productive Simpson clonality was calculated by taking the square root of Simpson's diversity index across productive rearrangements. Sourced from immuneACCESS, this table was stored by TCRdb with only in-frame sequences that have V and J called. A share of the clones is absent; for the studies checked, an unresolved V gene accounts for under half, and the remainder has no known explanation. For V, J and clone size, that table is used; D and trimming come from the DNA. The sample yields 120,000 to 150,000 clones; 70% to 85% were counted once. The ten largest account for 1.6% of the sample.

As regards this clone: Its binding antigen is unknown. The input lacks base qualities; no much larger clone sits a single base away.

The rearranged chain carries TRBV2 and TRBJ1-3, with an unclear D gene assignment. The material sequenced was PBMCs or T cells enriched from blood (not recorded which). The clonotype comes from a woman younger than 30 who had been exposed to COVID-19. The bases are TGTGCCAGCTTCATTCGTCAGGGAAACACCATATATTTT. It codes for CASFIRQGNTIYF.